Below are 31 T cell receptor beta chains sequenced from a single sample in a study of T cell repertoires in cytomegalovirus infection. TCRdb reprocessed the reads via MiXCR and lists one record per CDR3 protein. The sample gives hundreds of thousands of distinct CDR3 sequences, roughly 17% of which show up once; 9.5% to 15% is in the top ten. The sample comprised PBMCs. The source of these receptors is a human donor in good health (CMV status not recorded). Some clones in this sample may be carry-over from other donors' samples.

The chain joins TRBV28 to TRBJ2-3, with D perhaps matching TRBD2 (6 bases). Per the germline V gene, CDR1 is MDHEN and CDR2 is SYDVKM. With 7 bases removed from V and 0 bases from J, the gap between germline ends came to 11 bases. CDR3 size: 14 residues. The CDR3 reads CASISEGSTDTQYF. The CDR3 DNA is TGTGCCAGCATTTCGGAGGGCAGCACAGATACGCAGTATTTT.

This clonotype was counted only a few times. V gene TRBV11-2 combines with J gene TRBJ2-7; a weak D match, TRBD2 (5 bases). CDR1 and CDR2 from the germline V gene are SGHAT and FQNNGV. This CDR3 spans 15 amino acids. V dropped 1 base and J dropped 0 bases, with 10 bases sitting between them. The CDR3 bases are TGTGCCAGCAGCTTAGGAATTGGGAGCTCCTACGAGCAGTACTTC. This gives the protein CASSLGIGSSYEQYF.

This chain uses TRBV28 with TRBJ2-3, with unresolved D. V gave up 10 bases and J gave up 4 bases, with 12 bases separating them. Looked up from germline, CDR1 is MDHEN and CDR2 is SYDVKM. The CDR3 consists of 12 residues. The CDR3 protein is CATGPGSDTQYF. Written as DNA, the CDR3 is TGTGCCACCGGGCCGGGCTCAGATACGCAGTATTTT. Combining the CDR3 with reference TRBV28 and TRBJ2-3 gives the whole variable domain DVKVTQSSRYLVKRTGEKVFLECVQDMDHENMFWYRQDPGLGLRLIYFSYDVKMKEKGDIPEGYSVSREKKERFSLILESASTNQTSMYLCATGPGSDTQYFGPGTRLTVL.

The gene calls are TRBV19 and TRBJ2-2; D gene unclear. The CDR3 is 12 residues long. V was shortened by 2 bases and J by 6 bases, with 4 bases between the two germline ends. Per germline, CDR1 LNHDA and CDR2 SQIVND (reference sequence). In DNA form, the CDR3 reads TGTGCCAGTAGTATAAGGGCCGGGGAGCTGTTTTTT. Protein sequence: CASSIRAGELFF.

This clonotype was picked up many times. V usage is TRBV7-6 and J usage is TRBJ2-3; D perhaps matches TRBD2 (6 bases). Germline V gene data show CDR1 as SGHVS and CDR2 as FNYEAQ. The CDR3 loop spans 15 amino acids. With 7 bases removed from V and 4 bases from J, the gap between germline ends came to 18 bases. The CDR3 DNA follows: TGTGCCAGCACTCCCGTCGCGGGGTCCGCAGATACGCAGTATTTT. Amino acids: CASTPVAGSADTQYF.

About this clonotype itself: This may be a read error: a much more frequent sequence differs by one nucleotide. The CDR3: CASSQDSPGTNGNTIYF. CDR3 nucleotide sequence: TGCGCCAGCAGCCAAGATAGTCCCGGGACTAATGGAAACACCATATATTTT. The chain employs TRBV4-1 and TRBJ1-3, with D tentatively TRBD1 (5 bases). Trimming left V 0 bases short and J 3 bases short, with 15 bases between. The CDR3 length is 17 residues. CDR1 is MGHRA and CDR2 is YSYEKL in the germline V gene.

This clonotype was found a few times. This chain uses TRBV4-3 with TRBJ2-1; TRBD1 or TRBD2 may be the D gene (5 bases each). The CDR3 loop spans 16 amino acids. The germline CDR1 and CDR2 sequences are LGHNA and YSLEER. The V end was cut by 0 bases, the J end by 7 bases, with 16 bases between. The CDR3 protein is CASSQERGYGGNEQFF. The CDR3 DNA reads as TGCGCCAGCAGCCAAGAGAGGGGTTATGGTGGGAATGAGCAGTTCTTC.

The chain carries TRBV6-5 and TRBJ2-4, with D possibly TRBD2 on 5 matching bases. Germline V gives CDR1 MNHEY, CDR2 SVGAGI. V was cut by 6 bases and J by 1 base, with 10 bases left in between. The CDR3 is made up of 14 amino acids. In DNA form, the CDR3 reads TGTGCCAGCAGGGAGACGGGGGCCAAAAACATTCAGTACTTC. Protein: CASRETGAKNIQYF.

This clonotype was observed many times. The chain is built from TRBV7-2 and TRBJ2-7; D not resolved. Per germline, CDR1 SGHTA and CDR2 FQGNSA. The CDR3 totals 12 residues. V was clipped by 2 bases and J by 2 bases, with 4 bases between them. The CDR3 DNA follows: TGTGCCAGCAGCTTAATGACCTACGAGCAGTACTTC. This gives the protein CASSLMTYEQYF.

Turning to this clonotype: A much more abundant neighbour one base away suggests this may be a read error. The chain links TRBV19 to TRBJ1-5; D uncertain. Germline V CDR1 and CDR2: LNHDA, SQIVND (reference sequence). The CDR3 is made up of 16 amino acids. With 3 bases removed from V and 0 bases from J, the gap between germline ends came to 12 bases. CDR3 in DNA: TGTGCCAGTAGTATTTCCGAGACGTGTAGCAATCAGCCCCAGCATTTT. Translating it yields CASSISETCSNQPQHF.

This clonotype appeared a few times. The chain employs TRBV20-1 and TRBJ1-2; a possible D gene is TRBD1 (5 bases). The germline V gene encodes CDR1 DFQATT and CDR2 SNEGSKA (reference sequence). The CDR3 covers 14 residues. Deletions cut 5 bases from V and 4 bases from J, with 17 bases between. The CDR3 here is CSAVRDFGSYGYTF. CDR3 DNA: TGCAGTGCTGTACGGGACTTCGGGTCCTATGGCTACACCTTC.

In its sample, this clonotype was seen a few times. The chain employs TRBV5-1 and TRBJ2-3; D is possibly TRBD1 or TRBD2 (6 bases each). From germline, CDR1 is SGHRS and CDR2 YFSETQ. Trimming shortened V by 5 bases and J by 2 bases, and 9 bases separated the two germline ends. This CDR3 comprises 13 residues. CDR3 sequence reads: CASREGDTDTQYF. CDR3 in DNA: TGCGCCAGCAGGGAGGGGGACACAGATACGCAGTATTTT.

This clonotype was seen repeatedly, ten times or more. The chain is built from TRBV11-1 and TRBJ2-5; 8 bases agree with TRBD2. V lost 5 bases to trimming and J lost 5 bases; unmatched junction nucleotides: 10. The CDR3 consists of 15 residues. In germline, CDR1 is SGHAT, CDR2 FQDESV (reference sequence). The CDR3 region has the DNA TGTGCCAGCAGCCCAAATCGCGGGGGGATTGAGACCCAGTACTTC. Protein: CASSPNRGGIETQYF.

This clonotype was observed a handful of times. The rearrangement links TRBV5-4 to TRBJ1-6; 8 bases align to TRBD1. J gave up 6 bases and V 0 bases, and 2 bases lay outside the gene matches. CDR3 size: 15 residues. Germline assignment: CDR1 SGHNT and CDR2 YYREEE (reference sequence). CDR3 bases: TGTGCCAGCAGCTTGGATCAGGGGGCTAATTCACCCCTCCACTTT. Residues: CASSLDQGANSPLHF.

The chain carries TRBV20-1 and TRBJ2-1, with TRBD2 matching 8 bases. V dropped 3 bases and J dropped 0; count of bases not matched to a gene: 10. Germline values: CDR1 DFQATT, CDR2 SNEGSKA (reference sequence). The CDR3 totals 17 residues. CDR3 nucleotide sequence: TGCAGTGCTAGTTACGGACTAGCCGATAGCTCCTACAATGAGCAGTTCTTC. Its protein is CSASYGLADSSYNEQFF.

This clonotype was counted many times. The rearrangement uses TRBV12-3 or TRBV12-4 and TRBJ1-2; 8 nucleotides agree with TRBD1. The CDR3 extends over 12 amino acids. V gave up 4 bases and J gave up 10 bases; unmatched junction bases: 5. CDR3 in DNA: TGTGCCAGCAGTTGGACAGGGTCGAACTACACCTTC. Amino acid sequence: CASSWTGSNYTF.

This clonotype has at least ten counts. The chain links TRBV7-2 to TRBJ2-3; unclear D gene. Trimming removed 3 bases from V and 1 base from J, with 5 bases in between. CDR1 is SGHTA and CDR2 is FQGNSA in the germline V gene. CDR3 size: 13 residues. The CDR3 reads CASSFGGTDTQYF. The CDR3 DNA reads TGTGCCAGCAGCTTCGGCGGCACAGATACGCAGTATTTT.

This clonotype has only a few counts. The CDR3 coding sequence is TGCGCCAGCAGCCAAGAAGACCCGGACAGGATTCCAGATACGCAGTATTTT. It specifies CASSQEDPDRIPDTQYF. The chain links TRBV4-1 to TRBJ2-3, with 7 bases fitting TRBD1. This CDR3 is built from 17 residues. The germline V gene has CDR1 MGHRA and CDR2 YSYEKL. With 0 bases clipped from V and 4 bases from J, the junction kept 10 bases outside the gene matches.

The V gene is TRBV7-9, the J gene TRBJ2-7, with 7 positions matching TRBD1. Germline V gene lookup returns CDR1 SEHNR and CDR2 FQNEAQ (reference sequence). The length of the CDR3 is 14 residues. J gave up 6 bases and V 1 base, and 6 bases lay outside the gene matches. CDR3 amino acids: CASSLETRQGEQYF. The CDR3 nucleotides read TGTGCCAGCAGCTTAGAGACCAGACAGGGCGAGCAGTACTTC.

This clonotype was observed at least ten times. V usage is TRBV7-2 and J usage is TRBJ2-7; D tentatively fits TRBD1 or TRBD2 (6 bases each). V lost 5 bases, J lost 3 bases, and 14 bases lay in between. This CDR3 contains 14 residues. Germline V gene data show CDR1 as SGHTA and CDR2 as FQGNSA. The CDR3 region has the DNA TGTGCCAGCAGCCGGGGGCAGGGCGGCTACGAGCAGTACTTC. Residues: CASSRGQGGYEQYF.

This CDR3 reads CSARTGRSRYEQYF. CDR3 DNA: TGCAGTGCAAGGACAGGGAGAAGCCGGTACGAGCAGTACTTC. V is TRBV20-1 and J is TRBJ2-7, with 8 bases fitting TRBD1. V was clipped by 6 bases and J by 4 bases; unmatched bases: 11. CDR1 DFQATT and CDR2 SNEGSKA come from the germline V gene (reference sequence). The length of the CDR3 is 14 residues.

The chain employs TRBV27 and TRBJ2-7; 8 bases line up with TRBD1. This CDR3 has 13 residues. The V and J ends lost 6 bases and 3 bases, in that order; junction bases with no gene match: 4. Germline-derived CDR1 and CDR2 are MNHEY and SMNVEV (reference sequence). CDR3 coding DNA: TGTGCCAGCAGGGGACAGGTTGGCTACGAGCAGTACTTC. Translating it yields CASRGQVGYEQYF.

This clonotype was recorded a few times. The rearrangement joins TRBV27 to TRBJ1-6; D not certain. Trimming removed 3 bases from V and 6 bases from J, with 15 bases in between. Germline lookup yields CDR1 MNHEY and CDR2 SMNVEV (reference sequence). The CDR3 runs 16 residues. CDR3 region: CASSFRTGLSNSPLHF. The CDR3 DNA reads TGTGCCAGCAGTTTCAGAACGGGGTTGAGTAATTCACCCCTCCACTTT.

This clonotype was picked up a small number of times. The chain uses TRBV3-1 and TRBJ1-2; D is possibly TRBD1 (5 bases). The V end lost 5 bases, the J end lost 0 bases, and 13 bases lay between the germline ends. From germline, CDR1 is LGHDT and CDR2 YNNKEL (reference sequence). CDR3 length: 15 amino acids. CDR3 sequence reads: CASSSGTGANYGYTF. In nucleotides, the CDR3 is TGTGCCAGCAGCTCCGGGACCGGCGCTAACTATGGCTACACCTTC.

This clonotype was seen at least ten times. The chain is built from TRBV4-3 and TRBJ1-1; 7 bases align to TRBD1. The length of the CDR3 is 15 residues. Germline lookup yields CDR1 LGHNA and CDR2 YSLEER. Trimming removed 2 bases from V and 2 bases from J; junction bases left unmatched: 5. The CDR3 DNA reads TGCGCCAGCAGCCAATTCGGGACAGCAAACACTGAAGCTTTCTTT. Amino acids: CASSQFGTANTEAFF.

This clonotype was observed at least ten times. CDR3 coding DNA: TGTGCCAGCAGCTTAGGGAGGGGGAACTATGGCTACACCTTC. Its translation is CASSLGRGNYGYTF. V is TRBV7-2 and J is TRBJ1-2, with a weak D call TRBD1 (6 bases). Germline CDR1 reads SGHTA; CDR2 reads FQGNSA. This CDR3 comprises 14 residues. Trimming cost V 1 base and J 2 bases, with 8 bases left between them.

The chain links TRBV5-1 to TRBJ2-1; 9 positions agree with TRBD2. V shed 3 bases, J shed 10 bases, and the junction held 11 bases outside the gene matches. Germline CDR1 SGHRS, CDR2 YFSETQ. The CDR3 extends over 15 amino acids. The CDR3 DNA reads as TGCGCCAGCAGCTCAATGGCGGGGGGGCCCTACGAGCAGTTCTTC. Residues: CASSSMAGGPYEQFF. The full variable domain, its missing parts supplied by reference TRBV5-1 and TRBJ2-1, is KAGVTQTPRYLIKTRGQQVTLSCSPISGHRSVSWYQQTPGQGLQFLFEYFSETQRNKGNFPGRFSGRQFSNSRSEMNVSTLELGDSALYLCASSSMAGGPYEQFFGPGTRLTVL.

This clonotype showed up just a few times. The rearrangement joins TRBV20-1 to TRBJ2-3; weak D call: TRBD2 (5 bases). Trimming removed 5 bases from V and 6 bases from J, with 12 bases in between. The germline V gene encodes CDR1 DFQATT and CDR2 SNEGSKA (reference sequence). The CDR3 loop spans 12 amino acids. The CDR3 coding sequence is TGCAGTGCTCAGGAAAGGGAGGATACGCAGTATTTT. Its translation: CSAQEREDTQYF.

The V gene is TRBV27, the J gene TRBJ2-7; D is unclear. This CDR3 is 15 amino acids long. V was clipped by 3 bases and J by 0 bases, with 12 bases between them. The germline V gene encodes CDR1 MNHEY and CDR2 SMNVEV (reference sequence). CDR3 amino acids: CASSFVGRSSYEQYF. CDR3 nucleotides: TGTGCCAGCAGTTTCGTTGGACGTAGCTCCTACGAGCAGTACTTC.

The CDR3 coding sequence is TGTGCCACCAGTGATGGACAGGGCCGGAACACTGAAGCTTTCTTT. Amino acid sequence: CATSDGQGRNTEAFF. This chain links TRBV24-1 with TRBJ1-1; TRBD1 agrees at 8 bases. From germline, CDR1 is KGHDR and CDR2 SFDVKD. The CDR3 totals 15 residues. J was trimmed by 1 base and V by 3 bases; bases with no gene match: 3.

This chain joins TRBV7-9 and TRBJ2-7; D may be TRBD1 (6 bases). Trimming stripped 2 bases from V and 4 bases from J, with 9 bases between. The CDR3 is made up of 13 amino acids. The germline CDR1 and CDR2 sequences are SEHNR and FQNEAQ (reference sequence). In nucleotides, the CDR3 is TGTGCCAGCAGCTTACGAGGGACATACGAGCAGTACTTC. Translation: CASSLRGTYEQYF.